This TCR beta chain is drawn from a study of control samples from healthy donors and cancer patients (dated by TCRdb to 2019 to 2021). The library came from the immunoSEQ multiplex PCR assay. TCRdb holds this immuneACCESS table with in-frame rearrangements only. Some clones are missing; in checked studies, unresolved V genes explain under half, and the rest has no known cause. In this sample the table shows about 190,000 clones, roughly nine tenths of which occur a single time. Together, the top ten hold 1.5% to 2% of the sample. As concerns this clone: There is no known antigen for this receptor. Base quality data are lacking; no much larger clone is found one base away.

The V and J ends are trimmed by 4 bases and 10 bases, leaving 29 bases between them. The CDR3 measures 18 amino acids from cysteine to phenylalanine. Just CDR3 DNA is preserved here, 54 bases in frame from base 1. From the germline V gene, CDR1 is SGHTA and CDR2 is FQGTGA. Sequencing was performed on blood. This receptor chain uses TRBV7-3 and TRBJ2-1; TRBD2 is a possible D gene, resting on 5 matching bases. The source of this sequence is a man aged 25-45 years in good health. In nucleotide form, the sequence is TGTGCCAGCAGCTCGAGGGCTGGTGGTAGCGCCACGCTAGGAGAGCAGTTCTTC. Its protein product is CASSSRAGGSATLGEQFF.